The T cell receptor beta chain under discussion was sequenced for a study of long-term antiretroviral therapy in people with HIV. Broader study findings: ART-treated samples gained diversity yet remained below transplant donor controls.

Remarks on this clone: What it binds is unknown.

The V end was cut by 5 bases, the J end by 0 bases, with 14 bases between. The CDR3 loop spans 15 amino acids. The germline V gene encodes CDR1 MNHNS and CDR2 SASEGT. The libraries were made with immunoSEQ v3.0 at survey level. A per-sample goal of roughly 35,000-55,000 T-cell genomes was targeted by sequencing. This table comes from immunoSEQ multiplex PCR, and its TCRdb copy is limited to in-frame clones, with some not included. Of more than 35,000 clones in the sample, around 96% are singletons; the top ten hold 2.5% to 3.5%. V and J are TRBV6-1 and TRBJ2-7; TRBD1 is a possible D gene (6 bases). This TCR was sampled from a woman aged 50 to 60 with HIV. The starting material was unsorted PBMCs, obtained 3.7 years after starting antiretroviral therapy. The CDR3 protein is CASSTDRSSSYEQYF. The CDR3 coding sequence is TGTGCCAGCAGTACCGACAGGTCAAGCTCCTACGAGCAGTACTTC.